What follows are 28 T cell receptor beta chains derived from one specimen sequenced in a study of blood T cell repertoires in COVID-19. Assay: immunoSEQ multiplex PCR; the TCRdb copy retains only in-frame clones and omits some. Of more than 200,000 clones listed, around nine tenths are singletons. The sample was peripheral blood. These receptors all come from a middle-aged woman who had recovered from COVID-19.

The chain is built from TRBV7-9 and TRBJ1-5; D not resolved. CDR3 length equals 14 residues. V gave up 1 base and J gave up 0 bases, with 4 bases separating them. The germline V gene encodes CDR1 SEHNR and CDR2 FQNEAQ (reference sequence). CDR3 protein: CASSLDNSNQPQHF. In DNA form, the CDR3 reads TGTGCCAGCAGCTTAGATAATAGCAATCAGCCCCAGCATTTT.

The chain links TRBV6-5 to TRBJ2-2; 12 bases line up with TRBD1. The CDR3 sequence is 15 residues long. Trimming at V came to 6 bases and at J to 7 bases, leaving 6 bases not matched to a gene. CDR1 and CDR2 (germline): MNHEY, SVGAGI. CDR3 sequence: CASSWDRGRDGELFF. Here the CDR3 DNA reads TGTGCCAGCAGCTGGGACAGGGGGCGGGACGGGGAGCTGTTTTTT.

This sequence joins TRBV10-1 and TRBJ1-5, with 10 bases aligning to TRBD1. Per germline, CDR1 WNHNN and CDR2 SYGVQD (reference sequence). This CDR3 spans 15 amino acids. V shed 6 bases and J 1 base; nucleotides not matched to a gene: 3. CDR3 region: CASRDRGGSNQPQHF. In DNA form, the CDR3 reads TGCGCCAGCAGGGACAGGGGGGGAAGCAATCAGCCCCAGCATTTT.

The rearrangement links TRBV18 to TRBJ2-3; TRBD1 aligns across 8 bases. The ends lost 1 base at V and 4 bases at J; junction bases unmatched: 7. CDR3 length equals 16 residues. Germline V gene lookup returns CDR1 KGHSH and CDR2 LQKENI. The CDR3: CASSPRGSGGADTQYF. The CDR3 DNA reads TGTGCCAGCTCACCACGGGGGTCAGGGGGCGCAGATACGCAGTATTTT. Variable domain in full (rest from reference TRBV18 and TRBJ2-3): NAGVMQNPRHLVRRRGQEARLRCSPMKGHSHVYWYRQLPEEGLKFMVYLQKENIIDESGMPKERFSAEFPKEGPSILRIQQVVRGDSAAYFCASSPRGSGGADTQYFGPGTRLTVL.

The chain has TRBV7-2 and TRBJ2-7; D is undetermined. Germline V gene data show CDR1 as SGHTA and CDR2 as FQGNSA. CDR3 size: 15 residues. The V and J ends lost 1 base and 0 bases respectively, with 10 bases between them. CDR3 loop: CASSLGASYSYEQYF. The DNA for the CDR3 is TGTGCCAGCAGCTTAGGGGCGTCTTACTCCTACGAGCAGTACTTC.

The sample holds one count of this clone. J is TRBJ2-7 and V is TRBV5-1, with 7 nucleotides matching TRBD2. The CDR3 has 15 amino acids. From germline, CDR1 is SGHRS and CDR2 YFSETQ. Losses at the gene ends were 0 bases for V and 2 bases for J; bases not matched to a gene: 5. Here the CDR3 DNA reads TGCGCCAGCAGCTTGGCGGGGGGTGGGCCCTACGAGCAGTACTTC. Its translation is CASSLAGGGPYEQYF.

The genes are TRBV7-2 and TRBJ2-5; maybe TRBD2 (7 bases). Germline lookup yields CDR1 SGHTA and CDR2 FQGNSA. Trimming took 8 bases from V and 10 from J, leaving 20 bases between them. This CDR3 is 13 amino acids long. The CDR3 sequence is CASAGEGGLNQYF. The CDR3 DNA follows: TGTGCCAGCGCAGGGGAGGGGGGCCTGAACCAGTACTTC.

The chain carries TRBV28 and TRBJ2-7, with 8 bases matching TRBD1. Trimming cost V 0 bases and J 7 bases; bases outside gene matches: 11. CDR1 and CDR2 from the germline V gene are MDHEN and SYDVKM. The length of the CDR3 is 16 residues. The CDR3 region is CASSLWRIRGLGEQYF. Written as DNA, the CDR3 is TGTGCCAGCAGTTTATGGCGAATCAGGGGGCTGGGTGAGCAGTACTTC. The entire variable domain, with the rest obtained from reference TRBV28 and TRBJ2-7, is as follows: DVKVTQSSRYLVKRTGEKVFLECVQDMDHENMFWYRQDPGLGLRLIYFSYDVKMKEKGDIPEGYSVSREKKERFSLILESASTNQTSMYLCASSLWRIRGLGEQYFGPGTRLTVT.

The J gene is TRBJ2-5, the V gene TRBV6-2 or TRBV6-3; possible D gene TRBD2, 5 bases. V lost 4 bases and J 1 base, leaving 10 bases between the germline ends. The CDR3 has 14 residues. The V gene's germline CDR1 is MNHEY and CDR2 SVGEGT. The CDR3 region is CASSSGYGQETQYF. Here the CDR3 DNA reads TGTGCCAGCAGTTCGGGATACGGCCAAGAGACCCAGTACTTC.

The rearrangement uses TRBV11-2 and TRBJ1-4; D remains ambiguous. Trimming pared 1 base from V and 8 bases from J, leaving 20 bases between. The CDR3 extends over 17 amino acids. CDR1 is SGHAT, CDR2 FQNNGV, per germline. The CDR3 nucleotides read TGTGCCAGCAGCTTAGTGGGATTGGAGGCTGAAGGAGAAAAACTGTTTTTT. It is translated as CASSLVGLEAEGEKLFF.

This clone has just one count. V usage is TRBV5-6 and J usage is TRBJ2-7; maybe TRBD1 (5 bases). Germline CDR1 reads SGHDT; CDR2 reads YYEEEE. V was clipped by 3 bases and J by 5 bases, with 12 bases between them. The CDR3 covers 13 residues. The CDR3 bases are TGTGCCAGCAGCTGGGCAGGGCGCGACGAGCAGTACTTC. This encodes CASSWAGRDEQYF.

The gene calls are TRBV28 and TRBJ2-1; 8 bases agree with TRBD2. The J segment lost 4 bases and the V segment lost 10 bases, leaving 24 bases of the junction unmatched. CDR1 is MDHEN, CDR2 SYDVKM, per germline. The CDR3 runs to 19 residues. This CDR3 reads CATRTWFSAGGSGYNEQFF. The CDR3 DNA is TGTGCCACCCGGACGTGGTTCTCTGCGGGAGGTTCGGGATACAATGAGCAGTTCTTC.

The chain uses TRBV24-1 and TRBJ2-7, with TRBD2 as a possible D gene (5 bases). Germline V CDR1 and CDR2: KGHDR, SFDVKD. The V end was cut by 5 bases, the J end by 3 bases, with 7 bases between. CDR3 length equals 12 residues. The CDR3 protein is CATSVGSYEQYF. CDR3 DNA: TGTGCCACCAGTGTGGGGAGCTACGAGCAGTACTTC.

The chain is built from TRBV6-1 and TRBJ1-5, with 9 bases that match TRBD1. Germline CDR1 reads MNHNS; CDR2 reads SASEGT. With V trimmed by 6 bases and J by 6 bases, 9 bases remained unmatched. This CDR3 is 15 amino acids long. This CDR3 reads CASRGPGQGSQPQHF. In DNA form, the CDR3 reads TGTGCCAGCAGGGGACCGGGACAGGGAAGTCAGCCCCAGCATTTT.

This clone was seen once. V usage is TRBV11-2 and J usage is TRBJ1-6; 8 nucleotides agree with TRBD1. CDR3 length equals 16 residues. Germline V gives CDR1 SGHAT, CDR2 FQNNGV. V was clipped by 4 bases and J by 9 bases; unmatched bases: 11. CDR3 coding DNA: TGTGCCAGCAGCTCCGGACAGGGAACGCTTGGTTCACCCCTCCACTTT. It translates to CASSSGQGTLGSPLHF.

The J gene is TRBJ2-2, the V gene TRBV5-5; D is possibly TRBD2 (5 bases). Trimming stripped 1 base from V and 3 bases from J, with 13 bases between. Germline CDR1 SGHKS, CDR2 YYEKEE (reference sequence). There are 16 residues in the CDR3. The CDR3 loop reads CASSLFRMRDTGELFF. CDR3 DNA sequence: TGTGCCAGCAGCTTGTTTCGGATGAGGGACACCGGGGAGCTGTTTTTT.

The rearrangement links TRBV5-1 to TRBJ2-1; tentative D call: TRBD1 (5 bases). V was pared by 2 bases and J by 6 bases, with 12 bases between. This CDR3 is built from 14 residues. CDR1 SGHRS and CDR2 YFSETQ come from the germline V gene. The CDR3 DNA sequence: TGCGCCAGCAGCTTCCGACAGCTCGGCAATGAGCAGTTCTTC. Translated, it gives CASSFRQLGNEQFF.

The gene calls are TRBV7-9 and TRBJ1-3, with a weak D call TRBD1 (5 bases). The germline V and J ends were trimmed by 4 bases and 0 bases, with 19 bases remaining between them. The CDR3 extends over 18 amino acids. Germline CDR1 and CDR2: SEHNR and FQNEAQ (reference sequence). The CDR3 coding sequence is TGTGCCAGCAGCTCCTGGGTGCAGGGCTTAAACTCTGGAAACACCATATATTTT. Amino acid sequence: CASSSWVQGLNSGNTIYF.

The chain links TRBV6-1 to TRBJ2-2, with D possibly being TRBD2 (6 bases). The CDR3 length is 14 residues. The V end was cut by 2 bases, the J end by 7 bases, with 11 bases between. Germline CDR1 and CDR2: MNHNS and SASEGT. The CDR3 is CASSEQAGIGELFF. Written as DNA, the CDR3 is TGTGCCAGCAGTGAACAAGCGGGTATCGGGGAGCTGTTTTTT.

This clone appeared a single time. The gene calls are TRBV7-9 and TRBJ1-4; no definite D call. This CDR3 comprises 14 residues. Germline values: CDR1 SEHNR, CDR2 FQNEAQ (reference sequence). Deletions cut 5 bases from V and 4 bases from J, with 11 bases between. DNA for the CDR3: TGTGCCAGCAGCCCCCGAGGGAGTAATGAAAAACTGTTTTTT. Residues: CASSPRGSNEKLFF.

V usage is TRBV29-1 and J usage is TRBJ1-3; tentatively, D is TRBD1 (6 bases). CDR1 and CDR2 from the germline V gene are SQVTM and ANQGSEA. The CDR3 has 15 residues. Trimming removed 5 bases from V and 0 bases from J, with 14 bases in between. CDR3 sequence: CSVTGQSSSGNTIYF. The CDR3 DNA follows: TGCAGCGTTACCGGACAGTCCAGCTCTGGAAACACCATATATTTT.

The table lists this clone with a few counts. The rearrangement uses TRBV27 and TRBJ2-7, with D perhaps TRBD1 or TRBD2 (9 bases each). Germline loops: CDR1 MNHEY, CDR2 SMNVEV (reference sequence). CDR3 length equals 21 residues. Trimming left V 5 bases short and J 5 bases short, with 37 bases between. The CDR3 DNA is TGTGCCAGCAGTATCGCGGCAGGGACAGGGATCAGAGTAGCGGGGGTACACGAGCAGTACTTC. Translating gives CASSIAAGTGIRVAGVHEQYF.

The chain recombines TRBV6-5 with TRBJ1-1; 9 bases line up with TRBD1. Per the germline V gene, CDR1 is MNHEY and CDR2 is SVGAGI. Trimming cost V 11 bases and J 4 bases; bases outside gene matches: 11. This CDR3 comprises 14 residues. CDR3 bases: TGTGCCGGCTCGCACGGGACAGGGACCACTGAAGCTTTCTTT. Translated: CAGSHGTGTTEAFF.

This clone was seen a few times. The chain combines TRBV11-2 with TRBJ2-1, with D possibly being TRBD1 (6 bases). The CDR3 is made up of 17 amino acids. Trimming removed 4 bases from V and 7 bases from J, with 23 bases in between. Germline V gene data show CDR1 as SGHAT and CDR2 as FQNNGV. CDR3 nucleotides: TGTGCCAGCAGCTCTTCACAGGGTCCAAGGGTATGGAATGAGCAGTTCTTC. Translation: CASSSSQGPRVWNEQFF.

This clone was seen only a few times. The rearrangement joins TRBV6-2 or TRBV6-3 to TRBJ1-2; D is ambiguous. CDR3 size: 13 residues. V lost 6 bases and J lost 3, with 11 bases in between. Germline V lookup: CDR1 MNHEY, CDR2 SVGEGT. In DNA, the CDR3 is TGTGCCAGCAGCGGCGGAGCGTACTATGGCTACACCTTC. Amino acids: CASSGGAYYGYTF.

The chain joins TRBV5-1 to TRBJ2-3, with 11 bases aligning to TRBD2. Germline CDR1 reads SGHRS; CDR2 reads YFSETQ. V dropped 4 bases and J dropped 0; count of bases not matched to a gene: 10. The CDR3 is made up of 18 amino acids. In DNA, the CDR3 is TGCGCCAGCAGCCTCGCCGGGACTAGCGGTACTAGCACAGATACGCAGTATTTT. Its protein product is CASSLAGTSGTSTDTQYF.

This clone was counted a single time. This rearrangement joins TRBV4-3 to TRBJ1-5; the D gene is possibly TRBD1 (5 bases). The CDR3 runs to 14 residues. Germline V gene sequence: CDR1 LGHNA, CDR2 YSLEER. V dropped 0 bases and J dropped 6 bases, with 9 bases sitting between them. Here the CDR3 reads CASSQEPGVQPQHF. The CDR3 coding sequence is TGCGCCAGCAGCCAAGAGCCGGGGGTTCAGCCCCAGCATTTT.

CDR3 region: CASSLTSTSGVTANTGELFF. CDR3 DNA sequence: TGTGCCAGCAGCTTAACCTCGACTAGCGGGGTAACCGCGAACACCGGGGAGCTGTTTTTT. The chain carries TRBV7-3 and TRBJ2-2, with 11 bases aligning to TRBD2. The CDR3 extends over 20 amino acids. Looked up from germline, CDR1 is SGHTA and CDR2 is FQGTGA. V lost 0 bases and J lost 0; bases outside the gene matches: 9. Combining the CDR3 with reference TRBV7-3 and TRBJ2-2 gives the whole variable domain GAGVSQTPSNKVTEKGKYVELRCDPISGHTALYWYRQSLGQGPEFLIYFQGTGAADDSGLPNDRFFAVRPEGSVSTLKIQRTERGDSAVYLCASSLTSTSGVTANTGELFFGEGSRLTVL.